Below are 29 T cell receptor beta chains sequenced from a single sample in a study of blood T cells in healthy people across ages. A second PCR, run for roughly 6 to 11 cycles, used a sample-barcoded 5' primer plus a J-beta primer mix. TCRdb analysed the 5' RACE reads with MiXCR anew, one entry per CDR3 protein. The repertoire holds some 1.4 million distinct CDR3 sequences, with about 40% as singletons. The sample was blood. All receptors derive from a woman between 18 and 30 years old in good health.

This clonotype was detected a few times. The rearrangement joins TRBV7-2 to TRBJ2-1; 10 positions agree with TRBD1. With V trimmed by 1 base and J by 5 bases, 5 bases remained unmatched. The CDR3 contains 16 residues. The germline V gene encodes CDR1 SGHTA and CDR2 FQGNSA. CDR3 sequence: CASSLVGTGVNNEQFF. CDR3 bases: TGTGCCAGCAGCTTAGTCGGGACAGGGGTTAACAATGAGCAGTTCTTC.

The chain recombines TRBV7-2 with TRBJ2-4; 7 nucleotides agree with TRBD1. J was trimmed by 1 base and V by 5 bases; bases with no gene match: 11. Looked up from germline, CDR1 is SGHTA and CDR2 is FQGNSA. The CDR3 contains 17 residues. The CDR3 DNA follows: TGTACCAGCAGCGCTGAGGTTGACAGGGTTGCCAAAAACATTCAGTACTTC. Translating gives CTSSAEVDRVAKNIQYF.

This clonotype turned up a few times. This chain joins TRBV7-9 and TRBJ2-1; 8 nucleotides align to TRBD2. The junction had 9 bases not matched to a gene; V was cut back by 5 bases and J by 3 bases. CDR3 size: 16 residues. Germline loops: CDR1 SEHNR, CDR2 FQNEAQ (reference sequence). This CDR3 reads CASSTSGTSIYNEQFF. As DNA, the CDR3 is TGTGCCAGCAGCACCTCTGGGACTAGTATCTACAATGAGCAGTTCTTC.

This clonotype was observed a handful of times. The CDR3: CASIRDSSTDTQYF. As DNA, the CDR3 is TGTGCCAGCATCCGGGACAGTAGCACAGATACGCAGTATTTT. The genes are TRBV2 and TRBJ2-3, with 7 nucleotides matching TRBD1. The germline gives CDR1 SNHLY, CDR2 FYNNEI. Trimming took 7 bases from V and 0 from J; bases not matched to a gene: 4. The CDR3 length is 14 residues.

The chain combines TRBV11-1 with TRBJ2-1; no clear D. Germline V gives CDR1 SGHAT, CDR2 FQDESV (reference sequence). V was trimmed by 3 bases and J by 6 bases, leaving 15 bases between them. The CDR3 has 15 residues. The CDR3 DNA follows: TGTGCCAGCAGCTTGGAACTTCATCCCGGCAATGAGCAGTTCTTC. It codes for CASSLELHPGNEQFF. Combining the CDR3 with reference TRBV11-1 and TRBJ2-1 gives the whole variable domain EAEVAQSPRYKITEKSQAVAFWCDPISGHATLYWYRQILGQGPELLVQFQDESVVDDSQLPKDRFSAERLKGVDSTLKIQPAELGDSAMYLCASSLELHPGNEQFFGPGTRLTVL.

On this clonotype itself: Mismatch with germline at one junction end may stem from a read error. V is TRBV7-2 and J is TRBJ2-1; D is uncertain. This CDR3 is 13 amino acids long. The germline CDR1 and CDR2 sequences are SGHTA and FQGNSA. This CDR3 reads CACSLGAFDEQFF. CDR3 nucleotide sequence: TGTGCCTGCAGCTTAGGTGCGTTCGATGAGCAGTTCTTC.

The rearrangement joins TRBV7-3 to TRBJ2-6; D is unresolved. CDR1 SGHTA and CDR2 FQGTGA come from the germline V gene. The CDR3 is 18 residues long. V was pared by 2 bases and J by 2 bases, with 16 bases between. CDR3 bases: TGTGCCAGCAGCTTACAACCCCCGGGCGGAGCTGGGGCCAACGTCCTGACTTTC. It specifies CASSLQPPGGAGANVLTF. The whole variable domain, remainder taken from reference TRBV7-3 and TRBJ2-6, is GAGVSQTPSNKVTEKGKYVELRCDPISGHTALYWYRQSLGQGPEFLIYFQGTGAADDSGLPNDRFFAVRPEGSVSTLKIQRTERGDSAVYLCASSLQPPGGAGANVLTFGAGSRLTVL.

The gene calls are TRBV12-5 and TRBJ2-7; TRBD1 matches 7 bases. Losses at the gene ends were 0 bases for V and 1 base for J; bases not matched to a gene: 6. Germline-derived CDR1 and CDR2 are LGHNT and FRNRAP. This CDR3 contains 16 residues. The CDR3 protein is CASGLVRLGQSYEQYF. In nucleotides, the CDR3 is TGTGCTAGTGGTTTGGTACGTCTGGGACAGTCCTACGAGCAGTACTTC.

The chain recombines TRBV18 with TRBJ1-5, with D perhaps TRBD1 (6 bases). The CDR3 loop spans 14 amino acids. Trimming pared 6 bases from V and 9 bases from J, leaving 18 bases between. In germline, CDR1 is KGHSH, CDR2 LQKENI. Written as DNA, the CDR3 is TGTGCCAGCTCCCGGGGGCAGGGGACCCGGCCCCAGCATTTT. Translation gives CASSRGQGTRPQHF. The entire variable domain, with the rest obtained from reference TRBV18 and TRBJ1-5, is as follows: NAGVMQNPRHLVRRRGQEARLRCSPMKGHSHVYWYRQLPEEGLKFMVYLQKENIIDESGMPKERFSAEFPKEGPSILRIQQVVRGDSAAYFCASSRGQGTRPQHFGDGTRLSIL.

This chain connects TRBV27 to TRBJ2-7, with a weak D call TRBD1 (6 bases). This CDR3 is 15 amino acids long. Germline values: CDR1 MNHEY, CDR2 SMNVEV (reference sequence). Trimming removed 6 bases at V and 7 bases at J, with 22 bases between. CDR3 in amino acids: CASRLGLGTYNEQYF. The CDR3 DNA sequence: TGTGCCAGCAGGCTAGGGCTAGGGACATACAATGAGCAGTACTTC.

This clonotype was found many times. This rearrangement joins TRBV7-9 to TRBJ1-1; 8 bases match TRBD1. The CDR3 loop spans 14 amino acids. After removal of 5 bases from V and 0 bases from J, the junction contained 2 bases not matched to a gene. Germline V CDR1 and CDR2: SEHNR, FQNEAQ (reference sequence). The CDR3 here is CASSPGQVNTEAFF. CDR3 DNA sequence: TGTGCCAGCAGCCCGGGACAGGTGAACACTGAAGCTTTCTTT.

This clonotype was found many times. The V and J genes are TRBV5-1 and TRBJ2-1; TRBD2 agrees at 7 bases. Germline CDR1 reads SGHRS; CDR2 reads YFSETQ. V was pared by 6 bases and J by 7 bases, with 10 bases of the junction left unmatched. The CDR3 totals 14 residues. The CDR3 loop is CASTPPAGVNEQFF. The CDR3 DNA sequence: TGCGCCAGCACTCCCCCGGCGGGGGTTAATGAGCAGTTCTTC.

The rearrangement joins TRBV3-1 to TRBJ1-5, with D tentatively TRBD1 (5 bases). The CDR3 contains 15 residues. Germline V gives CDR1 LGHDT, CDR2 YNNKEL (reference sequence). Trimming took 2 bases from V and 3 from J, leaving 11 bases between them. CDR3 protein: CASSQSADNNQPQHF. In DNA form, the CDR3 reads TGTGCCAGCAGCCAATCCGCGGACAACAATCAGCCCCAGCATTTT.

A note on this clonotype: The junction differs from germline at one of its ends, possibly a read error. The chain uses TRBV28 and TRBJ2-4; 7 nucleotides line up with TRBD2. CDR1 and CDR2 from the germline V gene are MDHEN and SYDVKM. The CDR3 runs 13 residues. CDR3: CASGLLGGYIQYF. DNA for the CDR3: TGTGCCAGCGGTTTACTGGGAGGGTACATTCAGTACTTC.

This clonotype was detected ten times or more. V and J are TRBV20-1 and TRBJ1-1; TRBD1 matches 8 bases. This CDR3 is built from 13 residues. Germline V CDR1 and CDR2: DFQATT, SNEGSKA (reference sequence). V trimming: 2 bases; J trimming: 11 bases; junction bases outside the gene matches: 10. This chain's CDR3 is CSARPFGQGAAFF. CDR3 coding DNA: TGCAGTGCTAGACCGTTCGGGCAGGGGGCGGCTTTCTTT.

V gene TRBV20-1 combines with J gene TRBJ1-2; weak D call: TRBD1 (5 bases). Germline V gene lookup returns CDR1 DFQATT and CDR2 SNEGSKA (reference sequence). V was clipped by 3 bases and J by 8 bases, with 13 bases between them. The CDR3 extends over 12 amino acids. The CDR3 nucleotides are TGCAGTGCTAGGTCCCAGGGTGAGGGCTACACCTTC. Translating gives CSARSQGEGYTF.

This chain uses TRBV6-1 with TRBJ2-7, with D uncertain. The CDR3 runs to 14 residues. Germline CDR1 MNHNS, CDR2 SASEGT. Trimming removed 1 base from V and 2 bases from J, with 9 bases in between. CDR3 loop: CASSEGGRTYEQYF. The CDR3 DNA sequence: TGTGCCAGCAGTGAAGGAGGAAGGACCTACGAGCAGTACTTC.

The CDR3 nucleotides read TGTGCCAGCAGCTTAGAGTCGGGCGGGGAGCTGTTTTTT. It encodes CASSLESGGELFF. The rearrangement joins TRBV7-2 to TRBJ2-2; D is undetermined. Trimming took 1 base from V and 7 from J, leaving 7 bases between them. The CDR3 is made up of 13 amino acids. Germline loops: CDR1 SGHTA, CDR2 FQGNSA.

CDR3 nucleotides: TGCGCCAGCAGCGCTGACACGACCTCCTACGAGCAGTACTTC. Translated: CASSADTTSYEQYF. This sequence joins TRBV4-1 and TRBJ2-7; D gene unclear. The V gene lost 5 bases and the J gene lost 0 bases, with 11 bases spanning the gap. There are 14 residues in the CDR3. CDR1 MGHRA and CDR2 YSYEKL come from the germline V gene.

This clonotype came up a few times. This chain joins TRBV27 and TRBJ1-2; perhaps TRBD1 as D (6 bases). The CDR3 is 13 amino acids. Germline CDR1 is MNHEY and CDR2 is SMNVEV (reference sequence). V lost 7 bases and J lost 2, with 11 bases in between. The CDR3 reads CASKGGANYGYTF. In DNA form, the CDR3 reads TGTGCCAGCAAGGGGGGCGCGAACTATGGCTACACCTTC.

The V call is TRBV14, the J call TRBJ2-1; D remains unclear. The J call is in doubt because the DNA end fits TRBJ2-7 better. Germline V gene data show CDR1 as SGHDN and CDR2 as FVKESK. The CDR3 consists of 15 residues. The CDR3 DNA reads as TGTGCCAGCAGCCAAGAGAGTTACTCCTACAATGAGCAGTACTTC. Translated, it gives CASSQESYSYNEQYF.

The chain has TRBV18 and TRBJ2-7; 12 bases are a match to TRBD2. This CDR3 region has 16 residues. Germline V gives CDR1 KGHSH, CDR2 LQKENI. The J segment lost 0 bases and the V segment lost 1 base, leaving 1 base of the junction unmatched. The CDR3 loop reads CASSPRTSGDSYEQYF. CDR3 in DNA: TGTGCCAGCTCACCACGGACTAGCGGGGACTCCTACGAGCAGTACTTC.

This chain connects TRBV21-1 to TRBJ2-3; the table calls TRBD1, which could not be checked here. TRBV21-1 is shown as a pseudogene. CDR3 length: 17 amino acids. The CDR3 bases are TGTGCCAGCAGCAGTAGGGGACACGGGTATAGCACAGATACGCAGTATTTT. It translates to CASSSRGHGYSTDTQYF.

The chain carries TRBV4-1 and TRBJ2-5; 8 bases agree with TRBD2. CDR1 is MGHRA, CDR2 YSYEKL, per germline. V was pared by 4 bases and J by 1 base, with 8 bases of the junction left unmatched. The CDR3 is 16 residues long. CDR3 in amino acids: CASSPTGSGGQETQYF. As DNA, the CDR3 is TGCGCCAGCAGCCCAACAGGCAGCGGGGGCCAAGAGACCCAGTACTTC.

The chain recombines TRBV25-1 with TRBJ1-2; D ambiguous. This CDR3 region has 14 residues. V was cut by 3 bases and J by 5 bases, with 13 bases left in between. The germline gives CDR1 MGHDK, CDR2 SYGVNS. The CDR3 region is CASSDLGPSYGYTF. CDR3 nucleotides: TGTGCCAGCAGTGATTTGGGCCCCTCTTATGGCTACACCTTC.

The J gene is TRBJ1-2, the V gene TRBV20-1; the match to TRBD1 covers 8 bases. The CDR3 consists of 14 residues. Germline loops: CDR1 DFQATT, CDR2 SNEGSKA (reference sequence). V gave up 3 bases and J gave up 6 bases; unmatched junction bases: 9. In nucleotides, the CDR3 is TGCAGTGCTAGGACAGGGGATTGGAATAATGGCTACACCTTC. Translation gives CSARTGDWNNGYTF.

A word on this clonotype: A junction end diverges from the germline sequence, so it may reflect a read error. This sequence joins TRBV7-8 and TRBJ2-7; no reliable D call. The J call may be mistaken, given a closer DNA end match to TRBJ2-5. CDR3 length equals 14 residues. In germline, CDR1 is SGHVS, CDR2 FQNEAQ. CDR3 sequence: CASGPEKAQGTQYF. The DNA for the CDR3 is TGTGCCAGCGGGCCGGAGAAAGCGCAAGGGACCCAGTACTTC.

DNA for the CDR3: TGTGCCAGCAGCGCAACAGGGGTACTGGGCGAGCAGTACTTC. This encodes CASSATGVLGEQYF. This chain links TRBV9 with TRBJ2-5, with 7 bases fitting TRBD1. The J call may be faulty, since TRBJ2-7 better matches the DNA end. Germline CDR1 SGDLS, CDR2 YYNGEE. This CDR3 has 14 residues.

The rearrangement uses TRBV15 and TRBJ2-1, with no clear D. In germline, CDR1 is LNHNV, CDR2 YYDKDF (reference sequence). The V gene lost 2 bases and the J gene lost 0 bases, with 11 bases spanning the gap. This CDR3 spans 16 amino acids. This CDR3 reads CATSRSRHSSYNEQFF. The CDR3 DNA reads as TGTGCCACCAGCAGATCACGACACAGCTCCTACAATGAGCAGTTCTTC.